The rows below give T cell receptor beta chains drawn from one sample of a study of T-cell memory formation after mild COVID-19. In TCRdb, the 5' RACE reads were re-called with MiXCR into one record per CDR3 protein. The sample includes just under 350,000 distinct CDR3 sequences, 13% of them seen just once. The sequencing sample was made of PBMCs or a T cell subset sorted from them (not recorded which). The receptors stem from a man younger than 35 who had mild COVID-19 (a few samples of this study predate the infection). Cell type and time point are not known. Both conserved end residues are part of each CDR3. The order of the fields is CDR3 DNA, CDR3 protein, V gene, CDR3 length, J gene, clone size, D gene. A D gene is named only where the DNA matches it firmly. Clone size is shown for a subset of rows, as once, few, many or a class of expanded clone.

TGTGCCAGCAGCTCCAGTTTCGTTCTTTACACCGGGGAGCTGTTTTTT	CASSSSFVLYTGELFF	TRBV7-2	16	TRBJ2-2	few	.
TGTGCCAGCAGATACACAGGGGTCGGAGAGACCCAGTACTTC	CASRYTGVGETQYF	TRBV6-6	14	TRBJ2-5	few	TRBD1
TGCAGTGCTACGACCCAACATTTCTCCTACAATGAGCAGTTCTTC	CSATTQHFSYNEQFF	TRBV20-1	15	TRBJ2-1	few	.
TGTGCCATCAGTGCCTCAGATTACAATGAGCAGTTCTTC	CAISASDYNEQFF	TRBV10-3	13	TRBJ2-1	.	.
TGCGCCAGCAGCTTGGGGTCCTCCCTCTATGGCTACACCTTC	CASSLGSSLYGYTF	TRBV5-1	14	TRBJ1-2	.	.
TGTGCCAGCAGTTCCGACATCGCCGAGCAGTACTTC	CASSSDIAEQYF	TRBV12-3/TRBV12-4	12	TRBJ2-7	many	.
TGTGCCAGCAGCCCTACTACGACCCCTGTGAACACTGAAGCTTTCTTT	CASSPTTTPVNTEAFF	TRBV28	16	TRBJ1-1	few	.
TGCGCCAGCAGCTTTAAGGATACTGAAGCTTTCTTT	CASSFKDTEAFF	TRBV5-1	12	TRBJ1-1	.	.
TGCGCCAGCAGCCAAGATATCAGACTGAACACTGAAGCTTTCTTT	CASSQDIRLNTEAFF	TRBV4-1	15	TRBJ1-1	.	.
TGTGCCAGCAGCTTAGATGGCGGGGGGGCGGGGACCCAGTACTTC	CASSLDGGGAGTQYF	TRBV7-2	15	TRBJ2-5	.	TRBD2
TGTGCCTGGAGTGTTCAGGGAGTTGACTCACCCCTCCACTTT	CAWSVQGVDSPLHF	TRBV30	14	TRBJ1-6	.	.
TGCGCCAGCAGCTTTGGGGGGAGTGGCTATGGCTACACCTTC	CASSFGGSGYGYTF	TRBV5-1	14	TRBJ1-2	many	.
TGTGCCAGCAGCTTAGGATCGGGGGACACTGAAGCTTTCTTT	CASSLGSGDTEAFF	TRBV7-9	14	TRBJ1-1	.	.
TGCAGCGTTCAGTTGAACACTGAAGCTTTCTTT	CSVQLNTEAFF	TRBV29-1	11	TRBJ1-1	.	.
TGCAGTGCTGGGGCGGAAGGGAGCTCCTACAATGAGCAGTTCTTC	CSAGAEGSSYNEQFF	TRBV20-1	15	TRBJ2-1	many	.
TGTGCCAGCAGCCCACCACGGTTGGACAGGGTGTTACGGGGGAACACTGAAGCTTTCTTT	CASSPPRLDRVLRGNTEAFF	TRBV5-6	20	TRBJ1-1	.	TRBD1
TGTGCCAGCAGCCCCCTTGGTCAACGCACAGATACGCAGTATTTT	CASSPLGQRTDTQYF	TRBV14	15	TRBJ2-3	many	.
TGTGCCAGCAGCTTAGGAGTGTTAGGTGAAAAACTGTCTTTT	CASSLGVLGEKLSF	TRBV7-9	14	TRBJ1-4	once	.